This T cell receptor (beta chain) was profiled in a study of blood T cell repertoires in COVID-19. Study as a whole: PBMCs, B-cell-depleted T cells, or T cells were the source of the cDNA or gDNA that made up the material.

The CDR3 extends over 15 amino acids. The germline V gene has CDR1 LGHNA and CDR2 YSLEER. Deletions cut 4 bases from V and 7 bases from J, with 19 bases between. Profiling relied on immunoSEQ multiplex PCR, and the TCRdb table lists in-frame clones only, not all of them. The table shows under 300,000 clones, with 70% to 90% occurring only once. The sequence came from a woman in her 30s with acute or convalescent COVID-19. Sequencing was carried out using peripheral blood. The chain has TRBV4-3 and TRBJ2-5; D might be TRBD2 (7 bases). CDR3 sequence: CASSPRQQGGGTQYF. Here the CDR3 DNA reads TGCGCCAGCAGCCCAAGGCAACAGGGCGGGGGGACCCAGTACTTC.